Following are 31 T cell receptor beta chains from one sample sequenced in a study of shared clonotypes between healthy human individuals. Repertoires were generated with immunoSEQ multiplex PCR, while TCRdb's copy carries only in-frame clones and drops some. The table lists roughly 2.6 million clones, 85% to 95% of them singletons. Source material: naive CD4+ T cells sorted from blood. Subset given: CD45RA+ positively selected. These receptors were collected from a man aged 18 to 29 in good health.

This chain's CDR3 is CASSFPAGAQGDEQFF. The CDR3 DNA reads as TGCGCCAGCAGCTTCCCAGCGGGAGCCCAGGGGGATGAGCAGTTCTTC. V and J are TRBV10-2 and TRBJ2-1; a possible D gene is TRBD2 (8 bases). V lost 6 bases to trimming and J lost 8 bases, with 23 bases between them. The CDR3 runs 16 residues. Germline-derived CDR1 and CDR2 are WSHSY and SAAADI.

The V and J genes are TRBV6-5 and TRBJ2-7; 7 bases are a match to TRBD2. The CDR3 loop spans 14 amino acids. CDR1 and CDR2 (germline): MNHEY, SVGAGI. J gave up 2 bases and V 6 bases, and 7 bases lay outside the gene matches. CDR3 amino acids: CASSPTGRTYEQYF. The CDR3 coding sequence is TGTGCCAGCAGCCCCACCGGGAGGACCTACGAGCAGTACTTC.

V and J are TRBV7-2 and TRBJ2-5; D is unclear. Deletions cut 5 bases from V and 3 bases from J, with 10 bases between. The CDR3 loop spans 13 amino acids. Germline loops: CDR1 SGHTA, CDR2 FQGNSA. Here the CDR3 DNA reads TGTGCCAGCAGCCAGAACAGAGAAGAGACCCAGTACTTC. Amino acids: CASSQNREETQYF.

About this clone: Other DNA sequences within the sample encode an identical CDR3. The chain uses TRBV6-6 and TRBJ1-4; 9 bases are a match to TRBD1. Unmatched junction bases numbered 4, after V lost 0 bases and J lost 8 bases. The CDR3 is made up of 15 amino acids. Germline CDR1 MNHNY, CDR2 SVGAGI (reference sequence). The CDR3 region has the DNA TGTGCCAGCAGTTACTCCGGACAGGGGCGAGAAAAACTGTTTTTT. Translation gives CASSYSGQGREKLFF.

The CDR3 DNA reads as TGTGCCAGTTCGAACTCAGGGGAGGGCTACACCTTC. This translates into CASSNSGEGYTF. V and J are TRBV28 and TRBJ1-2, with D tentatively TRBD1 (6 bases). Per the germline V gene, CDR1 is MDHEN and CDR2 is SYDVKM. Trimming cost V 9 bases and J 8 bases, with 16 bases left between them. The CDR3 has 12 amino acids.

This chain connects TRBV10-3 to TRBJ1-6; tentative D call: TRBD1 (5 bases). Trimming took off 6 bases at V and 7 bases at J, with 13 bases between the two ends. The CDR3 spans 14 residues. Germline CDR1 reads ENHRY; CDR2 reads SYGVKD. This CDR3 is CAISDQGGNSPLHF. Here the CDR3 DNA reads TGTGCCATCAGCGATCAGGGAGGAAATTCACCCCTCCACTTT.

The chain carries TRBV5-1 and TRBJ2-2; either TRBD1 or TRBD2 may fit D (5 bases each). V was pared by 7 bases and J by 1 base, with 11 bases between. CDR1 and CDR2 from the germline V gene are SGHRS and YFSETQ. The length of the CDR3 is 14 residues. DNA for the CDR3: TGCGCCAGCCGAGGGGCAGAGAACACCGGGGAGCTGTTTTTT. Translating it yields CASRGAENTGELFF.

J is TRBJ2-6 and V is TRBV11-2, with D hard to call. There are 15 residues in the CDR3. CDR1 is SGHAT, CDR2 FQNNGV, per germline. V was clipped by 5 bases and J by 5 bases, with 13 bases between them. CDR3 nucleotides: TGTGCCAGCAGCACCGTTAGAAGTCGGGCCAACGTCCTGACTTTC. This encodes CASSTVRSRANVLTF.

This rearrangement joins TRBV25-1 to TRBJ2-2; possibly TRBD1 for D (6 bases). The CDR3 sequence is 13 residues long. Per the germline V gene, CDR1 is MGHDK and CDR2 is SYGVNS. Trimming left V 3 bases short and J 13 bases short, with 15 bases between. The CDR3 DNA reads as TGTGCCAGCAGTGACCGGGACACGAAGGGGCTGTTTTTT. This sequence encodes CASSDRDTKGLFF.

The genes are TRBV5-6 and TRBJ2-1; 9 bases are shared with TRBD1. The V gene's germline CDR1 is SGHDT and CDR2 YYEEEE. This CDR3 is built from 15 residues. With V trimmed by 1 base and J by 7 bases, 6 bases remained unmatched. The CDR3 here is CASSLPQGALNEQFF. The DNA of the CDR3 is TGTGCCAGCAGCTTGCCACAGGGGGCGCTGAATGAGCAGTTCTTC.

In DNA form, the CDR3 reads TGTGCCAGTAGGGCTTGGGGCACCGGGGAGCTGTTTTTT. This sequence encodes CASRAWGTGELFF. The rearrangement links TRBV19 to TRBJ2-2; D gene uncertain. The CDR3 has 13 amino acids. Per germline, CDR1 LNHDA and CDR2 SQIVND (reference sequence). Deletions cut 6 bases from V and 4 bases from J, with 9 bases between.

The rearrangement joins TRBV5-6 to TRBJ2-7, with TRBD1 identical over 7 bases. The CDR3 runs to 13 residues. The germline V gene encodes CDR1 SGHDT and CDR2 YYEEEE. V gave up 7 bases and J gave up 4 bases; unmatched junction bases: 8. In DNA form, the CDR3 reads TGTGCCAGCCGGACGACAGGGAAGTACGAGCAGTACTTC. Its translation: CASRTTGKYEQYF.

The chain combines TRBV6-5 with TRBJ2-2; D is unresolved. Germline loops: CDR1 MNHEY, CDR2 SVGAGI. This CDR3 comprises 14 residues. Trimming took off 7 bases at V and 7 bases at J, with 16 bases between the two ends. The CDR3 nucleotides read TGTGCCAGCACCCCTGTGTACGCCAACGGGGAGCTGTTTTTT. Protein sequence: CASTPVYANGELFF.

The rearrangement links TRBV11-2 to TRBJ2-2, with TRBD1 as a possible D gene (6 bases). Trimming left V 6 bases short and J 4 bases short, with 18 bases between. This CDR3 is 16 amino acids long. CDR1 is SGHAT, CDR2 FQNNGV, per germline. The CDR3 loop is CASSPGRGPITGELFF. As DNA, the CDR3 is TGTGCCAGCAGTCCGGGCAGGGGCCCTATCACCGGGGAGCTGTTTTTT.

This clone was seen a single time. The rearrangement links TRBV7-8 to TRBJ2-7; D unclear. Germline V gene sequence: CDR1 SGHVS, CDR2 FQNEAQ. The CDR3 consists of 14 residues. Trimming stripped 1 base from V and 2 bases from J, with 9 bases between. CDR3 sequence (DNA): TGTGCCAGCAGCTTAGGTCAGGCGGCCTACGAGCAGTACTTC. Its protein product is CASSLGQAAYEQYF. Full variable domain (rest looked up from reference TRBV7-8 and TRBJ2-7): GAGVSQSPRYKVAKRGQDVALRCDPISGHVSLFWYQQALGQGPEFLTYFQNEAQLDKSGLPSDRFFAERPEGSVSTLKIQRTQQEDSAVYLCASSLGQAAYEQYFGPGTRLTVT.

This chain connects TRBV5-6 to TRBJ1-1; 9 positions agree with TRBD1. The V gene end was trimmed by 1 base and the J gene end by 5 bases; junction bases not matched to a gene: 3. Germline V gene lookup returns CDR1 SGHDT and CDR2 YYEEEE. This CDR3 comprises 14 residues. CDR3 bases: TGTGCCAGCAGCTTGAGACAGGGGGTAACTGAAGCTTTCTTT. This encodes CASSLRQGVTEAFF.

Points on this clone: Other DNA sequences in this sample translate to the same CDR3. The V and J genes are TRBV11-2 and TRBJ1-1, with 7 bases that match TRBD1. Germline-derived CDR1 and CDR2 are SGHAT and FQNNGV. V gave up 1 base and J gave up 7 bases; unmatched junction bases: 0. The CDR3 runs 12 residues. CDR3 amino acids: CASSLGQGEAFF. CDR3 sequence (DNA): TGTGCCAGCAGCTTAGGACAGGGTGAAGCTTTCTTT.

This chain uses TRBV2 with TRBJ2-3; TRBD2 aligns across 8 bases. Germline trimming cut 3 bases from V and 1 base from J; bases unmatched to any gene: 3. The CDR3 contains 15 residues. Germline loops: CDR1 SNHLY, CDR2 FYNNEI. The CDR3 loop reads CASSDLTSGTDTQYF. As DNA, the CDR3 is TGTGCCAGCAGTGATCTGACTAGCGGCACAGATACGCAGTATTTT.

This chain joins TRBV29-1 and TRBJ1-2; D gene uncertain. CDR1 and CDR2 (germline): SQVTM, ANQGSEA. V lost 2 bases to trimming and J lost 8 bases, with 12 bases between them. This CDR3 is built from 12 residues. CDR3 protein: CSVERALEGYTF. The CDR3 coding sequence is TGCAGCGTTGAAAGGGCCTTGGAGGGCTACACCTTC.

The chain employs TRBV18 and TRBJ2-1; 10 bases align to TRBD1. V shed 4 bases, J shed 5 bases, and the junction held 5 bases outside the gene matches. Per the germline V gene, CDR1 is KGHSH and CDR2 is LQKENI. CDR3 length: 15 residues. The CDR3, as DNA: TGTGCCAGCTCACTACCGGGACAGGGGAACAATGAGCAGTTCTTC. Its protein product is CASSLPGQGNNEQFF.

V and J are TRBV19 and TRBJ2-1; TRBD2 matches at 12 bases. CDR3 length: 21 residues. Trimming at V came to 5 bases and at J to 4 bases, leaving 21 bases not matched to a gene. Germline V lookup: CDR1 LNHDA, CDR2 SQIVND (reference sequence). As DNA, the CDR3 is TGTGCCAGTAGTGCACCCCAACCGAAAACATGGACTAGCGGGGATTACAATGAGCAGTTCTTC. Translated, it gives CASSAPQPKTWTSGDYNEQFF.

The chain links TRBV4-1 to TRBJ2-5; 12 nucleotides align to TRBD1. CDR1 is MGHRA, CDR2 YSYEKL, per germline. The V and J ends lost 2 bases and 5 bases, in that order; junction bases with no gene match: 6. CDR3 size: 16 residues. The CDR3 is CASSQTGTGGSETQYF. CDR3 nucleotide sequence: TGCGCCAGCAGCCAAACCGGGACAGGGGGCTCCGAGACCCAGTACTTC.

J is TRBJ1-3 and V is TRBV18, with no clear D. CDR3 length: 12 residues. The ends were cut back, 6 bases at V and 8 bases at J, with 11 bases in the middle. Per the germline V gene, CDR1 is KGHSH and CDR2 is LQKENI. Here the CDR3 reads CASSPFGDTIYF. In DNA form, the CDR3 reads TGTGCCAGCTCTCCCTTCGGGGACACCATATATTTT.

V and J are TRBV6-1 and TRBJ1-3; TRBD1 matches 8 bases. V dropped 4 bases and J dropped 2; count of bases not matched to a gene: 4. This CDR3 is built from 15 residues. Germline V lookup: CDR1 MNHNS, CDR2 SASEGT. DNA for the CDR3: TGTGCCAGCAGTGCAGGGGGCGCCCCTGGAAACACCATATATTTT. As protein: CASSAGGAPGNTIYF.

A remark on this clone: The sample carries other DNA sequences with the same CDR3. The chain employs TRBV28 and TRBJ1-4; D gene unclear. Trimming removed 2 bases at V and 8 bases at J, with 3 bases between. The length of the CDR3 is 11 residues. The germline CDR1 and CDR2 sequences are MDHEN and SYDVKM. The CDR3 region has the DNA TGTGCCAGCAGTTTAAGAGAAAAACTGTTTTTT. It is translated as CASSLREKLFF.

The V and J genes are TRBV30 and TRBJ2-7; D ambiguous. Germline assignment: CDR1 GTSNPN and CDR2 SVGIG (reference sequence). The CDR3 runs 11 residues. With 5 bases removed from V and 2 bases from J, the gap between germline ends came to 7 bases. The CDR3 DNA follows: TGTGCCTGGGTGGGGACCTACGAGCAGTACTTC. Translation gives CAWVGTYEQYF.

The rearrangement joins TRBV6-6 to TRBJ2-7; D might be TRBD2 (5 bases). Germline V gives CDR1 MNHNY, CDR2 SVGAGI (reference sequence). Trimming took off 0 bases at V and 7 bases at J, with 16 bases between the two ends. The CDR3 extends over 15 amino acids. The CDR3 coding sequence is TGTGCCAGCAGTTACTCTGGGCGGACCTCGGGGGAGCAGTACTTC. This translates into CASSYSGRTSGEQYF.

This rearrangement joins TRBV18 to TRBJ2-3; D is unresolved. Germline V lookup: CDR1 KGHSH, CDR2 LQKENI. Trimming removed 6 bases at V and 5 bases at J, with 18 bases between. This CDR3 region has 15 residues. CDR3 sequence: CASSPDWPLGDTQYF. The CDR3 bases are TGTGCCAGCTCGCCAGACTGGCCGCTGGGAGATACGCAGTATTTT. The full variable domain, with the rest looked up from reference TRBV18 and TRBJ2-3, is NAGVMQNPRHLVRRRGQEARLRCSPMKGHSHVYWYRQLPEEGLKFMVYLQKENIIDESGMPKERFSAEFPKEGPSILRIQQVVRGDSAAYFCASSPDWPLGDTQYFGPGTRLTVL.

The J gene is TRBJ2-2, the V gene TRBV28, with 11 bases matching TRBD2. The length of the CDR3 is 14 residues. Germline V gene data show CDR1 as MDHEN and CDR2 as SYDVKM. The CDR3 DNA is TGTGCTAGCGGGGGGGGCCGCGATAGGAGGGAGCTGTTTTTT. Amino acid sequence: CASGGGRDRRELFF.

The chain is built from TRBV18 and TRBJ1-6, with D tentatively TRBD1 (6 bases). The length of the CDR3 is 17 residues. Germline V gives CDR1 KGHSH, CDR2 LQKENI. V was cut by 3 bases and J by 6 bases, with 18 bases left in between. CDR3 nucleotides: TGTGCCAGCTCACCTACCGGAGCGGACAGTTTTAATTCACCCCTCCACTTT. Protein sequence: CASSPTGADSFNSPLHF. The full variable domain, with the rest looked up from reference TRBV18 and TRBJ1-6, is NAGVMQNPRHLVRRRGQEARLRCSPMKGHSHVYWYRQLPEEGLKFMVYLQKENIIDESGMPKERFSAEFPKEGPSILRIQQVVRGDSAAYFCASSPTGADSFNSPLHFGNGTRLTVT.

This chain uses TRBV4-3 with TRBJ2-2, with D unresolved. The CDR3 runs 16 residues. V was shortened by 0 bases and J by 1 base, with 9 bases between the two germline ends. Germline values: CDR1 LGHNA, CDR2 YSLEER. The CDR3 DNA reads TGCGCCAGCAGCCAAGATCGAGGCAGGAACACCGGGGAGCTGTTTTTT. It translates to CASSQDRGRNTGELFF.